The present TCR beta chain was sequenced within a study of STAT5B mutations in CD4+ large granular lymphocyte leukemia. Study overall: Among healthy donors, a particular HLA allele went with more CDR3 'QG' motifs. Study-level results: Compared with healthy controls (2/35), patient top clones favored TRBV06 (8/27).

Data came from immunoSEQ multiplex PCR; TCRdb stores just in-frame clones and leaves some out. The sample consists of under 35,000 clones, under 85% of them appearing once. On this clone itself: Antigen specificity is unknown.

CDR3 length equals 14 residues. The V end was cut by 7 bases, the J end by 3 bases, with 12 bases between. The V gene's germline CDR1 is MNHEY and CDR2 SVGAGI. What was sequenced was CD4+ T cells from blood buffy coats. The chain couples TRBV6-5 to TRBJ2-2; D is perhaps TRBD1 (5 bases). This receptor was identified in a human donor in good health. CDR3 sequence reads: CASNPGWDTGELFF. Here the CDR3 DNA reads TGTGCCAGCAATCCAGGGTGGGACACCGGGGAGCTGTTTTTT.